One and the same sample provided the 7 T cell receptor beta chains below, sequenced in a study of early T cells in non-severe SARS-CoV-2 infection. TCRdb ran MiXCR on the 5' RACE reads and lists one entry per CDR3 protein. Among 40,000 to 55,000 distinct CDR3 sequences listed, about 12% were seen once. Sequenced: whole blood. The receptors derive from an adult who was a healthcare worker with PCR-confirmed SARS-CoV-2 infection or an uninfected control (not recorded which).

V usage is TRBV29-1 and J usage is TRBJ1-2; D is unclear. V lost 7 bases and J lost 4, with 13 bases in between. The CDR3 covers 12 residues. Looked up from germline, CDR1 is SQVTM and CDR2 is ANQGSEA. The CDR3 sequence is CSASTGIYGYTF. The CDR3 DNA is TGCAGCGCTTCGACTGGGATCTATGGCTACACCTTC.

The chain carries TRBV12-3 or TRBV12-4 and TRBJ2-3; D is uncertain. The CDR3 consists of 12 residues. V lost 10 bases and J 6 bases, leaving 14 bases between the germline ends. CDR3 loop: CATFQSRDTQYF. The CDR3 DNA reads TGTGCCACCTTCCAATCGAGGGATACGCAGTATTTT.

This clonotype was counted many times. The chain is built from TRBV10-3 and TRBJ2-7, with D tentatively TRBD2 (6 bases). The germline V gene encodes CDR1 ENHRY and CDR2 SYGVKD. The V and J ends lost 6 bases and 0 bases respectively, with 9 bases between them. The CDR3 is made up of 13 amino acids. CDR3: CAIRETSSYEQYF. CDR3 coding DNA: TGTGCCATCAGGGAGACTAGCTCCTACGAGCAGTACTTC.

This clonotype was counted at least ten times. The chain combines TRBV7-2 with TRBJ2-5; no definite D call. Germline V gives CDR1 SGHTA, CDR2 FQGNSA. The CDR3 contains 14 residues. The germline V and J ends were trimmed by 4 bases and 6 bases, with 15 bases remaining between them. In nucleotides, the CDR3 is TGTGCCAGCAGCTCGGAGACCAGAAGAAAGACCCAGTACTTC. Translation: CASSSETRRKTQYF.

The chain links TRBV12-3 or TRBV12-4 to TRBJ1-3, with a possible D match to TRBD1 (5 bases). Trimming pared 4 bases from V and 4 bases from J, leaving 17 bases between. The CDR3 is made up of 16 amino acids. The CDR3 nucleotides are TGTGCCAGCAGTTCCAAAATGGGACCGCCAGGAAACACCATATATTTT. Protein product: CASSSKMGPPGNTIYF.

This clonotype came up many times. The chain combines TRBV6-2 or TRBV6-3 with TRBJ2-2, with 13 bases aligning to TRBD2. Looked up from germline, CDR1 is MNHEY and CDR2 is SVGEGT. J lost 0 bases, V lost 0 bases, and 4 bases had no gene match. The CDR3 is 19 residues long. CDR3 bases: TGTGCCAGCAGTTACTCTACTAGCGGGGGGGAGACGAACACCGGGGAGCTGTTTTTT. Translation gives CASSYSTSGGETNTGELFF.

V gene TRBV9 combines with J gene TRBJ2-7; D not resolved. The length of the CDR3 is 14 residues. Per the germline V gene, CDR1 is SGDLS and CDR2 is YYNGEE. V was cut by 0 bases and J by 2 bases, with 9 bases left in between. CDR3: CASSVEAGPYEQYF. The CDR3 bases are TGTGCCAGCAGCGTAGAGGCCGGACCCTACGAGCAGTACTTC.